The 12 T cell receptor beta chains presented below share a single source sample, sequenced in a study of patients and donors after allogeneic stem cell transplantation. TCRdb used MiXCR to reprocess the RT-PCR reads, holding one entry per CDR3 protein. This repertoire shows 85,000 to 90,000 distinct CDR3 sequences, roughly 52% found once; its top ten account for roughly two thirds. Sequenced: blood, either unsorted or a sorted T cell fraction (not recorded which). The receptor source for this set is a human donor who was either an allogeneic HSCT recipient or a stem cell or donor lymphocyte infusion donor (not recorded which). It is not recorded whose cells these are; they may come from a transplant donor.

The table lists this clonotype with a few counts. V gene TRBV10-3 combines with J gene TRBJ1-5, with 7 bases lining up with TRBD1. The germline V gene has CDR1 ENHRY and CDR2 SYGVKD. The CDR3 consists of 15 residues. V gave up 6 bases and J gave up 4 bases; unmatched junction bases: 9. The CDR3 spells CAISKTGDQNQPQHF. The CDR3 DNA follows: TGTGCCATCAGCAAAACAGGGGACCAAAATCAGCCCCAGCATTTT.

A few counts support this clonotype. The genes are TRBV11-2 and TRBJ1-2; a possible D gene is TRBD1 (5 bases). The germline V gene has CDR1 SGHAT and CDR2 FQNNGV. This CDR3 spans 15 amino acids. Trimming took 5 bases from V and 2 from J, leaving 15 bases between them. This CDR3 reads CASSLRGATNYGYTF. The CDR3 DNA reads TGTGCCAGCAGCCTGCGCGGGGCGACGAACTATGGCTACACCTTC. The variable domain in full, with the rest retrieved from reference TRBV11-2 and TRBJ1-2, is EAGVAQSPRYKIIEKRQSVAFWCNPISGHATLYWYQQILGQGPKLLIQFQNNGVVDDSQLPKDRFSAERLKGVDSTLKIQPAKLEDSAVYLCASSLRGATNYGYTFGSGTRLTVV.

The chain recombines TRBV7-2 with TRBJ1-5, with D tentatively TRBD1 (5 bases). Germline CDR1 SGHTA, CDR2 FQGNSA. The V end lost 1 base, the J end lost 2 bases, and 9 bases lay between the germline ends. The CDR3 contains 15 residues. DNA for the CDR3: TGTGCCAGCAGCTTAGTTGGGGGGGGCAATCAGCCCCAGCATTTT. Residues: CASSLVGGGNQPQHF.

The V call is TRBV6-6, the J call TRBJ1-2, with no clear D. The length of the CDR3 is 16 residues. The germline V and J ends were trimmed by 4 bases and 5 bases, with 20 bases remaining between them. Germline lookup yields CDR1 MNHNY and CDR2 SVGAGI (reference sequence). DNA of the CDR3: TGTGCCAGCAGTTTATCAAAAATGAGTAATGGATATGGCTACACCTTC. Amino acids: CASSLSKMSNGYGYTF.

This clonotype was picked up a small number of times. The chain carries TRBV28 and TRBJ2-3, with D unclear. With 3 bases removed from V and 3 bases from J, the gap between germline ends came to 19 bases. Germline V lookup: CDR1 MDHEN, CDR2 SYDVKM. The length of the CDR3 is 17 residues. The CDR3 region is CASSFVLGERETDTQYF. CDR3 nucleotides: TGTGCCAGCAGTTTTGTATTGGGTGAAAGAGAAACAGATACGCAGTATTTT. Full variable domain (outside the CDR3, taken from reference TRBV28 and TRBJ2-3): DVKVTQSSRYLVKRTGEKVFLECVQDMDHENMFWYRQDPGLGLRLIYFSYDVKMKEKGDIPEGYSVSREKKERFSLILESASTNQTSMYLCASSFVLGERETDTQYFGPGTRLTVL.

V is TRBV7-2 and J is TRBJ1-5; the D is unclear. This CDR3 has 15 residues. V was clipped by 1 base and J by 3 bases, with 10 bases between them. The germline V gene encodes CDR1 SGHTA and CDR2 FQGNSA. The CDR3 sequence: CASSLVGPFNQPQHF. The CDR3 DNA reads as TGTGCCAGCAGCTTAGTCGGACCCTTCAATCAGCCCCAGCATTTT.

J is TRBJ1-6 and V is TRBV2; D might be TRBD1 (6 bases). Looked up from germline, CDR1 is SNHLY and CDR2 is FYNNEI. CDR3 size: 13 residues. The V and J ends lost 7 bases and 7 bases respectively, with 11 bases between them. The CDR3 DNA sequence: TGTGCCAGCAAAGGACAGACCAATTCACCCCTCCACTTT. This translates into CASKGQTNSPLHF.

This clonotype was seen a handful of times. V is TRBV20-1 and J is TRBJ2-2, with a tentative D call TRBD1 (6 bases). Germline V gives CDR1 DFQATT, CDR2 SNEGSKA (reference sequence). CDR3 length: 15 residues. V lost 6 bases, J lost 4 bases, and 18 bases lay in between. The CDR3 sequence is CSAQKGGFGTGELFF. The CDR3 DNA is TGCAGTGCCCAAAAAGGGGGTTTCGGCACCGGGGAGCTGTTTTTT.

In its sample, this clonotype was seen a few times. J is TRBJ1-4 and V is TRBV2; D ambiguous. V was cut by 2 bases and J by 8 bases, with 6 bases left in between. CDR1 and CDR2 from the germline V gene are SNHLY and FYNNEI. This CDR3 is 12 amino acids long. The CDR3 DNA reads TGTGCCAGCAGTGAACAGATCGAAAAACTGTTTTTT. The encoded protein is CASSEQIEKLFF.

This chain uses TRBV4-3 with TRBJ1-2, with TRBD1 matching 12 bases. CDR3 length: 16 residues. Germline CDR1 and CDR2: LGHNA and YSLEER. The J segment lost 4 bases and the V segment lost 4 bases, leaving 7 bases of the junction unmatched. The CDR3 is CASSLTGQGAPYGYTF. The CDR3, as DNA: TGCGCCAGCAGCCTAACGGGACAGGGGGCCCCCTATGGCTACACCTTC.

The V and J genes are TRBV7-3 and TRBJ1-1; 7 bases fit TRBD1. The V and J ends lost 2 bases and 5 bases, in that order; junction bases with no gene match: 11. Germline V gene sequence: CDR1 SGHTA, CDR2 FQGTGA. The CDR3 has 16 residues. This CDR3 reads CASSLGTHRGSTEAFF. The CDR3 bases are TGTGCCAGCAGCTTAGGTACCCACAGGGGATCTACTGAAGCTTTCTTT.

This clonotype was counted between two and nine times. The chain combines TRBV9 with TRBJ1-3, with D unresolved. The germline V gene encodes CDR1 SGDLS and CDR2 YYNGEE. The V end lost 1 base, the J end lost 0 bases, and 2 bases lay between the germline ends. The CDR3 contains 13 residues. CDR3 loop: CASSVSSGNTIYF. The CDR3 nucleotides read TGTGCCAGCAGCGTATCCTCTGGAAACACCATATATTTT.